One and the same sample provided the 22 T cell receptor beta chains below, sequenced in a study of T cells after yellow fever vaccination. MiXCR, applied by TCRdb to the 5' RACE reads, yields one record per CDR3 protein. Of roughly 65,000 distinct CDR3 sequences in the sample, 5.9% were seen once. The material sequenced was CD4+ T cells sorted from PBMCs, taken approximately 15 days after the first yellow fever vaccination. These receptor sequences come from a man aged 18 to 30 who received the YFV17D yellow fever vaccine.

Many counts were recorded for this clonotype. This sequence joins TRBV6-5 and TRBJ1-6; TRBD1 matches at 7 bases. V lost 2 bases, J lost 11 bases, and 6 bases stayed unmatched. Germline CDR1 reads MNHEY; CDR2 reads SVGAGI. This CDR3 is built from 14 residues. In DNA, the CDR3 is TGTGCCAGCAGTTACCGAGACAGGGATGCACCCCTCCACTTT. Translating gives CASSYRDRDAPLHF.

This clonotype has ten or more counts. DNA of the CDR3: TGTGCCAGCAGTTTAAACAGGGGGAACTATGGCTACACCTTC. Translation: CASSLNRGNYGYTF. The rearrangement joins TRBV27 to TRBJ1-2; 8 nucleotides align to TRBD1. Germline assignment: CDR1 MNHEY and CDR2 SMNVEV (reference sequence). The length of the CDR3 is 14 residues. V lost 2 bases to trimming and J lost 2 bases; unmatched junction nucleotides: 1.

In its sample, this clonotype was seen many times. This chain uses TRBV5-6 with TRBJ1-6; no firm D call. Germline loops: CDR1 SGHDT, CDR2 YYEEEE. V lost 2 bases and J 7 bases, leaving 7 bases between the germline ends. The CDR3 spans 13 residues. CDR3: CASSLRRNSPLHF. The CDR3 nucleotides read TGTGCCAGCAGCTTAAGAAGGAATTCACCCCTCCACTTT. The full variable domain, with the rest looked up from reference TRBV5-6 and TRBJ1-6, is DAGVTQSPTHLIKTRGQQVTLRCSPKSGHDTVSWYQQALGQGPQFIFQYYEEEERQRGNFPDRFSGHQFPNYSSELNVNALLLGDSALYLCASSLRRNSPLHFGNGTRLTVT.

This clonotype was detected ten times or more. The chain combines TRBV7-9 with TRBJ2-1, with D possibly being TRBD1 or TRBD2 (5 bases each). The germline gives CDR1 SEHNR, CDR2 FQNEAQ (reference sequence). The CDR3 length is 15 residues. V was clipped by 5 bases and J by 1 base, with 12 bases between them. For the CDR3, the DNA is TGTGCCAGCAGCGCACATGGGGGATCCTACAATGAGCAGTTCTTC. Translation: CASSAHGGSYNEQFF.

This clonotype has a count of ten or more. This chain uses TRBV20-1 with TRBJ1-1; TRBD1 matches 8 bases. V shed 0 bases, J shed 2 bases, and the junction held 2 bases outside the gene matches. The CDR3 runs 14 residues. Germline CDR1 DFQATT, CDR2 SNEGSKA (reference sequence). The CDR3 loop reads CSARDSGGNTEAFF. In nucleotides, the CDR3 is TGCAGTGCTAGAGATTCAGGGGGCAACACTGAAGCTTTCTTT.

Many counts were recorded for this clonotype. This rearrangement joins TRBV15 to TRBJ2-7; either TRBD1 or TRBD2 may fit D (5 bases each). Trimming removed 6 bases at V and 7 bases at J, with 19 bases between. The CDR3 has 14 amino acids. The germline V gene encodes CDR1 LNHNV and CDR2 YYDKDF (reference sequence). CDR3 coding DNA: TGTGCCACCAGGCCGGGCCTACTAGGACAAGAGCAGTACTTC. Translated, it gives CATRPGLLGQEQYF.

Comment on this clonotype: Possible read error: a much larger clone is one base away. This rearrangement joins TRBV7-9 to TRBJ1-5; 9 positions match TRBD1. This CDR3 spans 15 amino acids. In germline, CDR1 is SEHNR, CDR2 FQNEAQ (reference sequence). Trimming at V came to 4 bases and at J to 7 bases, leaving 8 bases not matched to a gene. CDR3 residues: CASSWTGEVQQPQHF. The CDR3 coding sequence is TGTGCCAGCAGCTGGACAGGGGAGGTTCAACAGCCCCAGCATTTT.

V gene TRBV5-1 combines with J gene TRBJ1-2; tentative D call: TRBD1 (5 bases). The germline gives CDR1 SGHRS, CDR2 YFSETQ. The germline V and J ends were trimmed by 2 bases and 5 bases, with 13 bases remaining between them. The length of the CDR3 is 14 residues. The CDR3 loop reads CASSFGTEKYGYTF. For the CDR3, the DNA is TGCGCCAGCAGCTTCGGGACGGAGAAGTATGGCTACACCTTC. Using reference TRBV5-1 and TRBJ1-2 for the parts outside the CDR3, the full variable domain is KAGVTQTPRYLIKTRGQQVTLSCSPISGHRSVSWYQQTPGQGLQFLFEYFSETQRNKGNFPGRFSGRQFSNSRSEMNVSTLELGDSALYLCASSFGTEKYGYTFGSGTRLTVV.

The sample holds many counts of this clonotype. CDR3 bases: TGCAGTGCTAGGGAGACAGGCAAATACTTCCCAAATGAGCAGTTCTTC. Amino acids: CSARETGKYFPNEQFF. This chain links TRBV20-1 with TRBJ2-1; D perhaps matches TRBD1 (6 bases). The germline V and J ends were trimmed by 3 bases and 7 bases, with 22 bases remaining between them. This CDR3 contains 16 residues. Germline CDR1 reads DFQATT; CDR2 reads SNEGSKA (reference sequence).

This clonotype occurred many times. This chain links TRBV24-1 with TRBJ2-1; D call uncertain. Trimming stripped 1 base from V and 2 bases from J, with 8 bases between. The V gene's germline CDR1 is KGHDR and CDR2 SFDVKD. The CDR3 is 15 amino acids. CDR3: CATSDFRHPYNEQFF. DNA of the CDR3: TGTGCCACCAGTGATTTTAGACATCCCTACAATGAGCAGTTCTTC.

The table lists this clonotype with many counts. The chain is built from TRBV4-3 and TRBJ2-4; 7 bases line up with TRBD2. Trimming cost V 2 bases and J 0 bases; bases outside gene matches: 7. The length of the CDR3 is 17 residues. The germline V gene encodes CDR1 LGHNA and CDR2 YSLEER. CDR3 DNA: TGCGCCAGCAGCCAACGATCAACGGGAGGAGCCAAAAACATTCAGTACTTC. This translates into CASSQRSTGGAKNIQYF.

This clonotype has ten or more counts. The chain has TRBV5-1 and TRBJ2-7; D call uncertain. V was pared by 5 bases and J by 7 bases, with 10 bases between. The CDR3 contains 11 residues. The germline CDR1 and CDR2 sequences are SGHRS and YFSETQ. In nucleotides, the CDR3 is TGCGCCAGCAGTATCTATCGGGAGCAGTACTTC. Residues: CASSIYREQYF.

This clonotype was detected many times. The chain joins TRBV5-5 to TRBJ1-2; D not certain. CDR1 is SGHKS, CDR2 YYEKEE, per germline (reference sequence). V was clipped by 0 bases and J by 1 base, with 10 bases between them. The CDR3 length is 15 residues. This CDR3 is CASSLVSADNYGYTF. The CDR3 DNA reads TGTGCCAGCAGCTTGGTATCGGCGGATAACTATGGCTACACCTTC. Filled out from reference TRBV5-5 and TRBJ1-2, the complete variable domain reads DAGVTQSPTHLIKTRGQQVTLRCSPISGHKSVSWYQQVLGQGPQFIFQYYEKEERGRGNFPDRFSARQFPNYSSELNVNALLLGDSALYLCASSLVSADNYGYTFGSGTRLTVV.

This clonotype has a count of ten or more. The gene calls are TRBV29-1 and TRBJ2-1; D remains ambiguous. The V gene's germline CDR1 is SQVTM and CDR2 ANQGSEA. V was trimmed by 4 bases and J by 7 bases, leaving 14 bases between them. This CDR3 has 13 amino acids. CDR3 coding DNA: TGCAGCGTTGGTCGACACTTGGGTAATGAGCAGTTCTTC. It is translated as CSVGRHLGNEQFF.

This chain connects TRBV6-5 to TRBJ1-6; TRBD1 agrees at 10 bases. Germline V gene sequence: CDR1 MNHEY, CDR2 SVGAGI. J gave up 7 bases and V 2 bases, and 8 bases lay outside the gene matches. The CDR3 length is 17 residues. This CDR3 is CASSYSGLGQGNSPLHF. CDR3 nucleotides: TGTGCCAGCAGTTACAGTGGTTTGGGACAGGGGAATTCACCCCTCCACTTT.

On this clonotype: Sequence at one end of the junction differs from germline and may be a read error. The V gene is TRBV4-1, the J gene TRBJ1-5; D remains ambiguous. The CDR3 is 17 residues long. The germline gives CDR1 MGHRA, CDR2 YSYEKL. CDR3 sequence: CATSLSRLDPRNQPQHF. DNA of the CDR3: TGCGCCACCAGCCTTTCCCGACTGGACCCACGCAATCAGCCCCAGCATTTT.

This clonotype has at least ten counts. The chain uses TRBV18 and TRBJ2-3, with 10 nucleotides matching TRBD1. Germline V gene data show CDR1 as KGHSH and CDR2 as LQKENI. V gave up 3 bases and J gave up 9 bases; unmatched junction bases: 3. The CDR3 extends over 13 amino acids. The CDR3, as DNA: TGTGCCAGCTCACCTCCGGGACAGGGGACGCAGTATTTT. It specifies CASSPPGQGTQYF.

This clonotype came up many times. The CDR3 sequence is CASSLPGANVLTF. CDR3 sequence (DNA): TGCGCCAGCAGCCTGCCCGGGGCCAACGTCCTGACTTTC. This chain connects TRBV5-1 to TRBJ2-6, with D uncertain. The CDR3 extends over 13 amino acids. Trimming removed 4 bases from V and 4 bases from J, with 6 bases in between. The germline V gene encodes CDR1 SGHRS and CDR2 YFSETQ.

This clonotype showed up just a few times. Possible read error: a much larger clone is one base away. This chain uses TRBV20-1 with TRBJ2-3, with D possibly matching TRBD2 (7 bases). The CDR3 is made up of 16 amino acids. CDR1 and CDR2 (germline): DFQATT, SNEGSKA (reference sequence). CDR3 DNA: TGCTGTGCTAGAGCGAGGGGGGGCTTTCGCACAGATACGCAGTATTTT. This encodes CCARARGGFRTDTQYF.

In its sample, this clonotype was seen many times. For the CDR3, the DNA is TGCAGTGCTAGGGTCATAGGAGAGCAGTACTTC. It specifies CSARVIGEQYF. The chain uses TRBV20-1 and TRBJ2-7; D uncertain. V was pared by 3 bases and J by 7 bases, with 10 bases between. The CDR3 has 11 amino acids. Germline V gene sequence: CDR1 DFQATT, CDR2 SNEGSKA (reference sequence).

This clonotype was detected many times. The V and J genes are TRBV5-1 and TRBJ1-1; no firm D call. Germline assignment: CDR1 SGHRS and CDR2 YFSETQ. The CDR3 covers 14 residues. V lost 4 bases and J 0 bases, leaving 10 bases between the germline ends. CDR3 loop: CASSRSWLNTEAFF. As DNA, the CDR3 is TGCGCCAGCAGCCGTTCGTGGCTGAACACTGAAGCTTTCTTT. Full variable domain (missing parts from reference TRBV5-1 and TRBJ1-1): KAGVTQTPRYLIKTRGQQVTLSCSPISGHRSVSWYQQTPGQGLQFLFEYFSETQRNKGNFPGRFSGRQFSNSRSEMNVSTLELGDSALYLCASSRSWLNTEAFFGQGTRLTVV.

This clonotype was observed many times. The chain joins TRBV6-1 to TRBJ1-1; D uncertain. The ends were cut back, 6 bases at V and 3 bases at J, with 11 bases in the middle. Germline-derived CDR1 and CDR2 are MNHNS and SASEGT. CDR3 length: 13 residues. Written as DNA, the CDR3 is TGTGCCAGCAGCCAGACTCGAGACACTGAAGCTTTCTTT. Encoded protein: CASSQTRDTEAFF.